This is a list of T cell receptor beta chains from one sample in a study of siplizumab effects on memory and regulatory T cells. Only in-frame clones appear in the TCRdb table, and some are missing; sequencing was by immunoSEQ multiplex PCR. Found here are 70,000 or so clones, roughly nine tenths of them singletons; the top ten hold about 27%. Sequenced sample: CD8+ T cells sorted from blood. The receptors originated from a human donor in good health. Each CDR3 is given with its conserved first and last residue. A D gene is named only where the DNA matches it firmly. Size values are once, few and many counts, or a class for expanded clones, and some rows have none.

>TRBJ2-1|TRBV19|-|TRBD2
CASSRYLGQLAGLPNEQFF
TGTGCCAGTAGTAGATACTTGGGGCAATTAGCGGGACTCCCCAATGAGCAGTTCTTC
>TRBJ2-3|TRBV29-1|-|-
CSASYTDTQYF
TGCAGCGCGTCGTACACAGATACGCAGTATTTT
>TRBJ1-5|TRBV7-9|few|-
CASSFADQPQHF
TGTGCCAGCAGCTTCGCTGATCAGCCCCAGCATTTT
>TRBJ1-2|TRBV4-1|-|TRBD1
CASSQDAGGLGGYTF
TGCGCCAGCAGCCAGGACGCAGGGGGGCTTGGCGGCTACACCTTC
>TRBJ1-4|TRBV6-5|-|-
CASSYKENEKLFF
TGTGCCAGCAGTTACAAAGAAAATGAAAAACTGTTTTTT
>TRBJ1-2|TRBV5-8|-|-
CASSLGQSHYGYTF
TGTGCCAGCAGCTTGGGACAGTCCCACTATGGCTACACCTTC
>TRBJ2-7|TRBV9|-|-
CASSGGNSYEQYF
TGTGCCAGCAGCGGGGGAAACTCCTACGAGCAGTACTTC
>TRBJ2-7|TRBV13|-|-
CASSLGLGEQYF
TGTGCCAGCAGCCTGGGGCTCGGCGAGCAGTACTTC
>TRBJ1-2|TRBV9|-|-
CASSVATGPYGYTF
TGTGCCAGCAGCGTAGCAACTGGGCCCTATGGCTACACCTTC
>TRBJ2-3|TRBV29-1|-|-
CSVEVPWGDTQYF
TGCAGCGTTGAAGTTCCGTGGGGTGATACGCAGTATTTT
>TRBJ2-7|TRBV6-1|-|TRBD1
CASSGQGALYF
TGTGCCAGCAGTGGACAGGGGGCTCTGTACTTC
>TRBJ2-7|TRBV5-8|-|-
CASSFVASSYEQYF
TGTGCCAGCAGCTTTGTGGCTTCCTCCTACGAGCAGTACTTC
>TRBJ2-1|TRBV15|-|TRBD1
CATSRQGAEEQFF
TGTGCCACCAGCAGACAGGGGGCAGAAGAGCAGTTCTTC
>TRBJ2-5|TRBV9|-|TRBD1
CASSPAGQGGETQYF
TGTGCCAGCAGCCCAGCGGGACAGGGAGGAGAGACCCAGTACTTC
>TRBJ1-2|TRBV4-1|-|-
CASSQVGGVGSINYGYTF
TGCGCCAGCAGCCAAGTCGGCGGGGTCGGATCTATTAACTATGGCTACACCTTC
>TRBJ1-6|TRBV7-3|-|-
CASSRDTANSPLHF
TGTGCCAGCAGCCGGGACACGGCGAATTCACCCCTCCACTTT
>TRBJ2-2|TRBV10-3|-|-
CAISDSQGSNTGELFF
TGTGCCATCAGTGATAGTCAGGGTTCGAACACCGGGGAGCTGTTTTTT
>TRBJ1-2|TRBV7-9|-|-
CASSLGHREGGYTF
TGTGCCAGCAGCTTAGGCCACAGGGAGGGAGGCTACACCTTC
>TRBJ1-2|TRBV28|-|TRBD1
CASSFDRGLSGYTF
TGTGCCAGCAGTTTTGACAGGGGGCTTAGTGGCTACACCTTC
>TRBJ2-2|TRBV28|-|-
CASELGSGTGELFF
TGTGCCAGCGAATTGGGCTCCGGCACCGGGGAGCTGTTTTTT
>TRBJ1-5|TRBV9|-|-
CASSGGFSNQPQHF
TGTGCCAGCAGCGGGGGATTTAGCAATCAGCCCCAGCATTTT
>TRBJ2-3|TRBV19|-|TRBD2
CASSIGTSGRRADTQYF
TGTGCCAGTAGTATTGGGACTAGCGGGAGGAGGGCAGATACGCAGTATTTT
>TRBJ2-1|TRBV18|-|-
CATRGPEWYNEQFF
TGTGCCACCCGAGGACCGGAATGGTACAATGAGCAGTTCTTC
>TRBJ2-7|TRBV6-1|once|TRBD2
CASSEEPAGSYEQYF
TGTGCCAGCAGTGAAGAGCCAGCGGGATCCTACGAGCAGTACTTC
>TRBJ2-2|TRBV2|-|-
CASSPGAPNTGELFF
TGTGCCAGCAGTCCAGGGGCGCCGAACACCGGGGAGCTGTTTTTT
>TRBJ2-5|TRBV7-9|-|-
CASRSVEETQYF
TGTGCCAGCAGGTCTGTGGAAGAGACCCAGTACTTC
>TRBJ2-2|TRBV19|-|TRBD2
CASSITGTSFGELFF
TGTGCCAGTAGTATAACAGGGACTAGCTTCGGGGAGCTGTTTTTT
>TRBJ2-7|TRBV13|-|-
CASSQGGPSYEQYF
TGTGCCAGCAGCCAAGGTGGGCCTTCCTACGAGCAGTACTTC
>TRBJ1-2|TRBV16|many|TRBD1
CASSESVTGQGYTF
TGTGCCAGCAGCGAATCTGTGACAGGGCAGGGCTACACCTTC
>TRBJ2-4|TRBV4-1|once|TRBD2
CASSQVKPGRLAEAKNIQYF
TGCGCCAGCAGCCAAGTCAAACCGGGAAGGCTAGCGGAAGCCAAAAACATTCAGTACTTC
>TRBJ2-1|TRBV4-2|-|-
CASSQEWADEQFF
TGTGCCAGCAGCCAAGAGTGGGCGGATGAGCAGTTCTTC
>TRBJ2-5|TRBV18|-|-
CASSPQDTQETQYF
TGTGCCAGCTCACCCCAGGATACTCAAGAGACCCAGTACTTC
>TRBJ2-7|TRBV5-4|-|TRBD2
CASSSGLAPYEQYF
TGTGCCAGCAGCTCCGGACTAGCTCCCTACGAGCAGTACTTC
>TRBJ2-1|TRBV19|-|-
CASSATLYNEQFF
TGTGCCAGTAGTGCGACTTTATACAATGAGCAGTTCTTC
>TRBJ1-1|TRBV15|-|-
CATEQGVTMNTEAFF
TGTGCCACCGAACAGGGTGTCACGATGAACACTGAAGCTTTCTTT
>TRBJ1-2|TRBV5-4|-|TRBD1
CASRITGVYGYTF
TGTGCCAGCAGAATTACAGGGGTTTACGGCTACACCTTC
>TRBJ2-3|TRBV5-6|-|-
CASRQGDTQYF
TGTGCCAGCCGCCAGGGGGATACGCAGTATTTT
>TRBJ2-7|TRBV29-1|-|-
CSVEDEGGPIYEQYF
TGCAGCGTTGAAGATGAAGGCGGCCCGATCTACGAGCAGTACTTC
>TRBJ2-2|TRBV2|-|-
CASSDPGTITGELFF
TGTGCCAGCAGTGACCCAGGGACAATCACCGGGGAGCTGTTTTTT
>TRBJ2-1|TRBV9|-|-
CASSPSIAQEQFF
TGTGCCAGCAGCCCTTCTATTGCTCAGGAGCAGTTCTTC
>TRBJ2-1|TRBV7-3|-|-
CASSLTPRPSYNEQFF
TGTGCCAGCAGCTTAACTCCGCGGCCCTCCTACAATGAGCAGTTCTTC
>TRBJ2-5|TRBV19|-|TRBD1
CASRLIVSRDRVLETQYF
TGTGCCAGTAGATTAATAGTCTCCCGGGACAGGGTGTTGGAGACCCAGTACTTC
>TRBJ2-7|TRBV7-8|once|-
CASSFGGSAYEQYF
TGTGCCAGCAGCTTCGGGGGCTCGGCCTACGAGCAGTACTTC
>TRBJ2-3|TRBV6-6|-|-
CAESESDTQYF
TGTGCCGAATCAGAATCAGATACGCAGTATTTT
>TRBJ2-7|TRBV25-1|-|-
CASSESLGGRDEQYF
TGTGCCAGCAGTGAATCTCTAGGCGGACGGGACGAGCAGTACTTC
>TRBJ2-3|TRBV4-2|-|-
CASSLEGDTQYF
TGTGCCAGCAGTCTAGAGGGGGATACGCAGTATTTT
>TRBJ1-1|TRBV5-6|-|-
CASRRHEVNTEAFF
TGTGCCAGCAGGCGCCATGAGGTGAACACTGAAGCTTTCTTT
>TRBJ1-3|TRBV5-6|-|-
CASSGGGYGNTIYF
TGTGCCAGCAGCGGAGGGGGATACGGAAACACCATATATTTT